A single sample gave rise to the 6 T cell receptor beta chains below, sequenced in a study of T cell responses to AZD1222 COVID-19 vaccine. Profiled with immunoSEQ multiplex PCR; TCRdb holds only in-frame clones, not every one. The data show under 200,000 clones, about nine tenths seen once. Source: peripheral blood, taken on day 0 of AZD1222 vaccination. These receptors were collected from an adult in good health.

The DNA for the CDR3 is TGTGCCAGTAGTATAGAAGGGGCCTCAAGCGATCAGCCCCAGCATTTT. Amino acids: CASSIEGASSDQPQHF. The rearrangement uses TRBV19 and TRBJ1-5; weak D call: TRBD1 (5 bases). The germline V gene encodes CDR1 LNHDA and CDR2 SQIVND (reference sequence). V was cut by 0 bases and J by 5 bases, with 14 bases left in between. CDR3 length equals 16 residues. Filled out from reference TRBV19 and TRBJ1-5, the complete variable domain reads DGGITQSPKYLFRKEGQNVTLSCEQNLNHDAMYWYRQDPGQGLRLIYYSQIVNDFQKGDIAEGYSVSREKKESFPLTVTSAQKNPTAFYLCASSIEGASSDQPQHFGDGTRLSIL.

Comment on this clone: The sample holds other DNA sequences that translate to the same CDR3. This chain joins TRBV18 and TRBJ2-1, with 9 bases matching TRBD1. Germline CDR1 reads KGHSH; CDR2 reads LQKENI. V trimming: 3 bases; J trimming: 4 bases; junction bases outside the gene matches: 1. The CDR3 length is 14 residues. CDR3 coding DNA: TGTGCCAGCTCACCGGGACAGGGATACAATGAGCAGTTCTTC. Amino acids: CASSPGQGYNEQFF.

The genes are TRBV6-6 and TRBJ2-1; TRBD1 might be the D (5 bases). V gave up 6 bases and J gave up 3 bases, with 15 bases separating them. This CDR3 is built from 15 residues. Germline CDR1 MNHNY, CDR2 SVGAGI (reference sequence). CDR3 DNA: TGTGCCAGCAGGGGGCGCTCGTTGGTCTACAATGAGCAGTTCTTC. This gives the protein CASRGRSLVYNEQFF.

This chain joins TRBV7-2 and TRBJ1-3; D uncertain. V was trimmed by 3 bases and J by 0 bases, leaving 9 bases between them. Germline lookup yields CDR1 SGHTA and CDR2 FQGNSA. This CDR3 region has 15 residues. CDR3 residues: CASSLMGSSGNTIYF. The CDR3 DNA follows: TGTGCCAGCAGCTTGATGGGTAGCTCTGGAAACACCATATATTTT.

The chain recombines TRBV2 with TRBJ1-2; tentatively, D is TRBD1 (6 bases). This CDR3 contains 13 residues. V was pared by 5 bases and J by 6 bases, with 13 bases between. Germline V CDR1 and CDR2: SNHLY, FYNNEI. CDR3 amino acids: CASSPGQDHGYTF. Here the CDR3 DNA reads TGTGCCAGCAGTCCGGGACAAGACCATGGCTACACCTTC.

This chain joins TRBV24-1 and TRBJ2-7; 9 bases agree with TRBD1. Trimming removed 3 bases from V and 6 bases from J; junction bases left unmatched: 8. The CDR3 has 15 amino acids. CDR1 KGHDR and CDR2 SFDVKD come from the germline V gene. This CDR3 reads CATSDPGQGTTEQYF. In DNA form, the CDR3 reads TGTGCCACCAGTGATCCCGGACAGGGGACGACCGAGCAGTACTTC.